These 21 T cell receptor beta chains were all obtained from the same sample, sequenced in a study of T cell changes during pregnancy in multiple sclerosis. Profiling relied on immunoSEQ multiplex PCR, and the TCRdb table lists in-frame clones only, not all of them. The sample yields some 30,000 clones, roughly nine tenths seen once. Sequencing used CD8+ T cells from peripheral blood mononuclear cells, obtained before pregnancy. These receptors all come from a female donor with multiple sclerosis, enrolled in a pregnancy study.

The chain uses TRBV30 and TRBJ2-7, with a possible D match to TRBD1 (5 bases). The CDR3 runs 12 residues. V lost 0 bases and J 6 bases, leaving 9 bases between the germline ends. CDR1 and CDR2 (germline): GTSNPN, SVGIG (reference sequence). The CDR3, as DNA: TGTGCCTGGAGTGTATCAGGGATCGAGCAGTACTTC. Its translation: CAWSVSGIEQYF.

The CDR3: CASSQGLGTGSYEQYF. The CDR3 DNA follows: TGCGCCAGCAGCCAAGGCCTCGGGACAGGGTCCTACGAGCAGTACTTC. The chain recombines TRBV4-3 with TRBJ2-7, with 9 bases that match TRBD1. The germline V gene has CDR1 LGHNA and CDR2 YSLEER. The CDR3 has 16 amino acids. V shed 1 base and J 1 base; nucleotides not matched to a gene: 5.

The rearrangement links TRBV9 to TRBJ1-2; D might be TRBD1 (6 bases). This CDR3 contains 15 residues. Germline V gene data show CDR1 as SGDLS and CDR2 as YYNGEE. V shed 4 bases and J shed 0 bases, with 13 bases lying between them. CDR3 in DNA: TGTGCCAGCAGCCCATCGGACAGACCTAACTATGGCTACACCTTC. Translation gives CASSPSDRPNYGYTF.

This clone was counted a few times. The rearrangement uses TRBV19 and TRBJ1-1; possibly TRBD1 for D (6 bases). V gave up 8 bases and J gave up 3 bases, with 16 bases separating them. The CDR3 consists of 14 residues. From germline, CDR1 is LNHDA and CDR2 SQIVND (reference sequence). CDR3 protein: CASGPLQGHTEAFF. The CDR3 coding sequence is TGTGCCAGTGGCCCGTTGCAGGGGCACACTGAAGCTTTCTTT.

This chain uses TRBV2 with TRBJ1-1; D might be TRBD1 (6 bases). CDR3 length equals 13 residues. The V end was cut by 6 bases, the J end by 7 bases, with 15 bases between. Per germline, CDR1 SNHLY and CDR2 FYNNEI. For the CDR3, the DNA is TGTGCCAGCAGCAGGGGATCGGGGAATGAAGCTTTCTTT. The encoded protein is CASSRGSGNEAFF.

V is TRBV11-2 and J is TRBJ1-3; D possibly corresponds to TRBD1 (6 bases). Germline CDR1 SGHAT, CDR2 FQNNGV. This CDR3 spans 16 amino acids. V was pared by 0 bases and J by 4 bases, with 13 bases between. CDR3 residues: CASSLDPGGSGNTIYF. The CDR3 DNA reads as TGTGCCAGCAGCTTAGATCCGGGGGGCTCAGGAAACACCATATATTTT.

This chain uses TRBV5-4 with TRBJ2-1; the D gene is possibly TRBD1 (6 bases). The CDR3 contains 15 residues. Trimming shortened V by 3 bases and J by 0 bases, and 10 bases separated the two germline ends. CDR1 and CDR2 from the germline V gene are SGHNT and YYREEE (reference sequence). In DNA, the CDR3 is TGTGCCAGCAGCTGGGACACTGACTCCTACAATGAGCAGTTCTTC. It is translated as CASSWDTDSYNEQFF. The full variable domain, with the rest looked up from reference TRBV5-4 and TRBJ2-1, is ETGVTQSPTHLIKTRGQQVTLRCSSQSGHNTVSWYQQALGQGPQFIFQYYREEENGRGNFPPRFSGLQFPNYSSELNVNALELDDSALYLCASSWDTDSYNEQFFGPGTRLTVL.

The chain links TRBV7-8 to TRBJ1-3; possibly TRBD1 for D (6 bases). V lost 1 base, J lost 3 bases, and 19 bases lay in between. CDR3 length equals 18 residues. CDR1 is SGHVS, CDR2 FQNEAQ, per germline. Written as DNA, the CDR3 is TGTGCCAGCAGCTTAGGTGTCAGGGGATTATCTTTTGGAAACACCATATATTTT. It specifies CASSLGVRGLSFGNTIYF.

V and J are TRBV19 and TRBJ1-1, with D possibly being TRBD1 (5 bases). Germline V lookup: CDR1 LNHDA, CDR2 SQIVND (reference sequence). The CDR3 has 14 residues. V was pared by 7 bases and J by 4 bases, with 16 bases between. This CDR3 is CASTRRGGATEAFF. For the CDR3, the DNA is TGTGCCAGTACCCGGAGGGGCGGGGCCACTGAAGCTTTCTTT.

The gene calls are TRBV7-9 and TRBJ2-1, with 9 bases matching TRBD1. The V gene end was trimmed by 5 bases and the J gene end by 6 bases; junction bases not matched to a gene: 14. This CDR3 has 17 amino acids. The germline V gene has CDR1 SEHNR and CDR2 FQNEAQ (reference sequence). CDR3 region: CASSDSLPTGGSNEQFF. In DNA form, the CDR3 reads TGTGCCAGCAGCGATTCCCTCCCGACAGGGGGGAGCAATGAGCAGTTCTTC.

The V and J genes are TRBV29-1 and TRBJ2-1; TRBD2 agrees at 8 bases. The CDR3 covers 13 residues. J was trimmed by 5 bases and V by 7 bases; bases with no gene match: 7. Germline CDR1 reads SQVTM; CDR2 reads ANQGSEA. The CDR3 here is CSAGGGHHNEQFF. The CDR3, as DNA: TGCAGCGCCGGGGGGGGGCACCACAATGAGCAGTTCTTC.

The chain links TRBV19 to TRBJ1-2; 7 bases map to TRBD1. V lost 3 bases, J lost 2 bases, and 12 bases stayed unmatched. CDR1 is LNHDA, CDR2 SQIVND, per germline (reference sequence). This CDR3 is built from 17 residues. In nucleotides, the CDR3 is TGTGCCAGTAGTATCCCGGGACAGATTCTAGGGAACTATGGCTACACCTTC. Protein product: CASSIPGQILGNYGYTF. Full variable domain (outside the CDR3, taken from reference TRBV19 and TRBJ1-2): DGGITQSPKYLFRKEGQNVTLSCEQNLNHDAMYWYRQDPGQGLRLIYYSQIVNDFQKGDIAEGYSVSREKKESFPLTVTSAQKNPTAFYLCASSIPGQILGNYGYTFGSGTRLTVV.

The genes are TRBV30 and TRBJ2-7; D call uncertain. V was cut by 2 bases and J by 3 bases, with 8 bases left in between. Germline lookup yields CDR1 GTSNPN and CDR2 SVGIG (reference sequence). This CDR3 region has 12 residues. This chain's CDR3 is CAWSYGRYEQYF. The DNA for the CDR3 is TGTGCCTGGAGTTATGGCCGCTACGAGCAGTACTTC.

Concerning this clone: A much larger clone differs by one base, so this may be a read error. The chain carries TRBV2 and TRBJ2-7; 12 bases fit TRBD1. The CDR3 is 14 residues long. CDR1 SNHLY and CDR2 FYNNEI come from the germline V gene. Unmatched junction bases numbered 1, after V lost 3 bases and J lost 4 bases. For the CDR3, the DNA is TGTGCCAGCAGTGAGGGACAGGGGGCGTACGAGCAGTACTTC. Protein product: CASSEGQGAYEQYF.

V usage is TRBV6-5 and J usage is TRBJ1-2; D gene ambiguous. The CDR3 sequence is 15 residues long. Trimming removed 0 bases at V and 4 bases at J, with 12 bases between. In germline, CDR1 is MNHEY, CDR2 SVGAGI. The CDR3 region is CASSYSGATLYGYTF. CDR3 bases: TGTGCCAGCAGTTACTCAGGAGCCACTCTCTATGGCTACACCTTC.

The DNA for the CDR3 is TGTGCCAGCAGCTTCGTAGGGAGAACTGAAGCTTTCTTT. Translation: CASSFVGRTEAFF. The V call is TRBV5-4, the J call TRBJ1-1; D remains ambiguous. CDR3 length equals 13 residues. Trimming removed 2 bases at V and 5 bases at J, with 10 bases between. The V gene's germline CDR1 is SGHNT and CDR2 YYREEE (reference sequence).

V gene TRBV2 combines with J gene TRBJ2-1, with D possibly being TRBD2 (5 bases). The CDR3 is made up of 15 amino acids. V dropped 3 bases and J dropped 2 bases, with 11 bases sitting between them. CDR1 is SNHLY and CDR2 is FYNNEI in the germline V gene. For the CDR3, the DNA is TGTGCCAGCAGTGATACAGCGGATCCCTACAATGAGCAGTTCTTC. This codes for CASSDTADPYNEQFF.

The chain is built from TRBV5-6 and TRBJ2-5; 16 bases are a match to TRBD2. From germline, CDR1 is SGHDT and CDR2 YYEEEE. V was clipped by 3 bases and J by 4 bases; unmatched bases: 6. The CDR3 runs 17 residues. The CDR3 loop reads CASSSGLAGGPLETQYF. DNA of the CDR3: TGTGCCAGCAGCTCGGGACTAGCGGGGGGGCCGCTAGAGACCCAGTACTTC.

In nucleotides, the CDR3 is TGTGCCAGCTCAGCCGGGACTACCTTTTACAATGAGCAGTTCTTC. As protein: CASSAGTTFYNEQFF. This sequence joins TRBV18 and TRBJ2-1; 7 nucleotides align to TRBD2. Germline V gene lookup returns CDR1 KGHSH and CDR2 LQKENI. CDR3 length: 15 residues. The J segment lost 4 bases and the V segment lost 5 bases, leaving 8 bases of the junction unmatched.

The CDR3 DNA follows: TGTGCCAGCAGCTTTCGAGACAGCGCAGATACGCAGTATTTT. Protein sequence: CASSFRDSADTQYF. V usage is TRBV7-2 and J usage is TRBJ2-3, with D perhaps TRBD1 (5 bases). CDR1 and CDR2 (germline): SGHTA, FQGNSA. This CDR3 spans 14 amino acids. The V end lost 3 bases, the J end lost 4 bases, and 11 bases lay between the germline ends.

The chain carries TRBV19 and TRBJ1-1, with a tentative D call TRBD1 (5 bases). The CDR3 contains 14 residues. The germline CDR1 and CDR2 sequences are LNHDA and SQIVND (reference sequence). The V gene lost 6 bases and the J gene lost 0 bases, with 11 bases spanning the gap. CDR3 sequence: CASRKRGMNTEAFF. CDR3 nucleotides: TGTGCCAGTAGGAAACGGGGGATGAACACTGAAGCTTTCTTT.